One and the same sample provided the 15 T cell receptor beta chains below, sequenced in a study of T cells in Graves' hyperthyroidism and ophthalmopathy. Regions amplified from RNA transcripts were the TCR beta CDR3 regions. RT-PCR in the first round (using the HTBI primer set) targeted the TCR CDR3. Each CDR3 protein gets one entry after TCRdb re-called the multiplex PCR reads with MiXCR. The sample lists some 760,000 distinct CDR3 sequences, around 15% occurring once. Sequencing was performed on blood. The receptors stem from a woman under 30 with Graves' hyperthyroidism.

This clonotype has more than one count but fewer than ten. This rearrangement joins TRBV20-1 to TRBJ2-2; no firm D call. Trimming took 0 bases from V and 2 from J, leaving 10 bases between them. CDR1 is DFQATT, CDR2 SNEGSKA, per germline (reference sequence). This CDR3 comprises 15 residues. The CDR3, as DNA: TGCAGTGCTAGAGACCGTGCGAGTAACACCGGGGAGCTGTTTTTT. Its protein is CSARDRASNTGELFF.

With respect to this clonotype: Given a much more abundant clone one base away, this may be a read error. This chain joins TRBV7-9 and TRBJ2-1; D may be TRBD1 (5 bases). Judging by the DNA end, TRBJ2-7 fits better; the J call may be wrong. CDR1 SEHNR and CDR2 FQNEAQ come from the germline V gene (reference sequence). This CDR3 contains 16 residues. In DNA form, the CDR3 reads TGTGCCAGCAGCCCACACAGGTACTGGGGCTACAATGAGCAGTACTTC. Translating it yields CASSPHRYWGYNEQYF.

The sample holds a few counts of this clonotype. The chain is built from TRBV5-4 and TRBJ2-1, with 8 positions matching TRBD2. Germline CDR1 reads SGHNT; CDR2 reads YYREEE (reference sequence). J lost 9 bases, V lost 4 bases, and 9 bases had no gene match. The CDR3 length is 14 residues. The chain's CDR3 is CASSNSGTRLEQFF. The CDR3 nucleotides are TGTGCCAGCAGCAACTCCGGGACTAGGCTTGAGCAGTTCTTC. The complete variable domain, with remaining parts taken from reference TRBV5-4 and TRBJ2-1, reads ETGVTQSPTHLIKTRGQQVTLRCSSQSGHNTVSWYQQALGQGPQFIFQYYREEENGRGNFPPRFSGLQFPNYSSELNVNALELDDSALYLCASSNSGTRLEQFFGPGTRLTVL.

The gene calls are TRBV5-4 and TRBJ2-6; the D is unclear. Germline CDR1 is SGHNT and CDR2 is YYREEE (reference sequence). The CDR3 is made up of 16 amino acids. V was shortened by 0 bases and J by 0 bases, with 7 bases between the two germline ends. The DNA of the CDR3 is TGTGCCAGCAGCTTGGGACTGACCTCTGGGGCCAACGTCCTGACTTTC. Its protein is CASSLGLTSGANVLTF.

In its sample, this clonotype was seen many times. The chain recombines TRBV20-1 with TRBJ2-1; TRBD2 aligns across 8 bases. The CDR3 loop spans 16 amino acids. Germline assignment: CDR1 DFQATT and CDR2 SNEGSKA (reference sequence). Losses at the gene ends were 4 bases for V and 4 bases for J; bases not matched to a gene: 12. The CDR3 protein is CSAKPQSGSIYNEQFF. The CDR3 DNA reads TGCAGTGCTAAGCCTCAGAGCGGGAGCATTTACAATGAGCAGTTCTTC.

This clonotype was seen a few times. The V call is TRBV6-2 or TRBV6-3, the J call TRBJ1-5, with D possibly matching TRBD1 (5 bases). This CDR3 contains 18 residues. The V gene lost 1 base and the J gene lost 5 bases, with 21 bases spanning the gap. The germline V gene encodes CDR1 MNHEY and CDR2 SVGEGT. CDR3 in amino acids: CASSYYPPAGKPHQPQHF. CDR3 in DNA: TGTGCCAGCAGTTACTACCCCCCGGCAGGGAAACCCCATCAGCCCCAGCATTTT.

The CDR3 sequence is CSVFEDTQYF. DNA of the CDR3: TGCAGCGTTTTCGAGGATACGCAGTATTTT. This chain links TRBV29-1 with TRBJ2-3; D not resolved. Deletions cut 5 bases from V and 6 bases from J, with 6 bases between. Germline V gives CDR1 SQVTM, CDR2 ANQGSEA. This CDR3 region has 10 residues.

This clonotype was observed many times. CDR3 sequence: CSARDHLLAGNEQFF. CDR3 bases: TGCAGTGCTAGAGATCACCTACTAGCGGGTAATGAGCAGTTCTTC. The J gene is TRBJ2-1, the V gene TRBV20-1; 9 bases map to TRBD2. The germline V gene has CDR1 DFQATT and CDR2 SNEGSKA (reference sequence). The junction had 7 bases not matched to a gene; V was cut back by 0 bases and J by 7 bases. The CDR3 spans 15 residues.

This chain connects TRBV9 to TRBJ2-7, with a possible D match to TRBD2 (6 bases). The CDR3 length is 16 residues. Germline-derived CDR1 and CDR2 are SGDLS and YYNGEE. With 0 bases removed from V and 0 bases from J, the gap between germline ends came to 13 bases. The CDR3 bases are TGTGCCAGCAGCGTAGGGTCGGGGGAGTACTCCTACGAGCAGTACTTC. Residues: CASSVGSGEYSYEQYF. The whole variable domain, remainder taken from reference TRBV9 and TRBJ2-7, is DSGVTQTPKHLITATGQRVTLRCSPRSGDLSVYWYQQSLDQGLQFLIQYYNGEERAKGNILERFSAQQFPDLHSELNLSSLELGDSALYFCASSVGSGEYSYEQYFGPGTRLTVT.

This clonotype occurred many times. The chain combines TRBV28 with TRBJ1-6, with 9 bases that match TRBD1. Germline lookup yields CDR1 MDHEN and CDR2 SYDVKM. This CDR3 region has 15 residues. With 4 bases clipped from V and 9 bases from J, the junction kept 7 bases outside the gene matches. The CDR3, as DNA: TGTGCCAGCAGTTATGGGGGGACAGGGATTTCACCCCTCCACTTT. This codes for CASSYGGTGISPLHF.

The chain has TRBV10-3 and TRBJ1-2, with D unresolved. V lost 0 bases to trimming and J lost 3 bases, with 11 bases between them. The CDR3 runs to 15 residues. Looked up from germline, CDR1 is ENHRY and CDR2 is SYGVKD. The CDR3 DNA reads as TGTGCCATCAGTGAGTCGGTCAGTCGCGACTATGGCTACACCTTC. Translation: CAISESVSRDYGYTF.

This chain links TRBV13 with TRBJ1-1, with D perhaps TRBD1 (5 bases). Germline assignment: CDR1 PRHDT and CDR2 FYEKMQ (reference sequence). The CDR3 totals 15 residues. Trimming removed 6 bases at V and 6 bases at J, with 20 bases between. The CDR3 DNA sequence: TGTGCCAGCAGTTTGTGGGCCGGGACTAATTCTGAAGCTTTCTTT. Amino acid sequence: CASSLWAGTNSEAFF.

This sequence joins TRBV20-1 and TRBJ2-7; D remains unclear. Germline V lookup: CDR1 DFQATT, CDR2 SNEGSKA (reference sequence). The CDR3 spans 13 residues. With 0 bases removed from V and 1 base from J, the gap between germline ends came to 7 bases. The CDR3 reads CSARETRSYEQYF. CDR3 sequence (DNA): TGCAGTGCTAGAGAGACAAGGTCCTACGAGCAGTACTTC.

The chain is built from TRBV6-6 and TRBJ2-3, with 11 bases aligning to TRBD2. V lost 2 bases, J lost 0 bases, and 4 bases stayed unmatched. The CDR3 loop spans 17 amino acids. The germline V gene has CDR1 MNHNY and CDR2 SVGAGI (reference sequence). CDR3 loop: CASSYEGLAGSTDTQYF. The CDR3 DNA is TGTGCCAGCAGTTACGAAGGACTAGCGGGTAGCACAGATACGCAGTATTTT.

This clonotype was observed at least ten times. The chain has TRBV18 and TRBJ1-5, with a weak D call TRBD1 (5 bases). V was shortened by 3 bases and J by 4 bases, with 10 bases between the two germline ends. CDR1 and CDR2 (germline): KGHSH, LQKENI. The CDR3 length is 14 residues. CDR3: CASSPQGPNQPQHF. CDR3 nucleotides: TGTGCCAGCTCACCTCAGGGCCCAAATCAGCCCCAGCATTTT.